This record covers a single T cell receptor (beta chain). This record belongs to a study of blood T cell repertoires in COVID-19. Study overall: The United States, Italy and Spain supplied acute and convalescent COVID-19 samples. Sample material is recorded as cDNA or gDNA derived from T cells, B-cell-depleted T cells, or PBMCs.

The CDR3 has 20 amino acids. The ends lost 3 bases at V and 0 bases at J; junction bases unmatched: 13. Germline V gene lookup returns CDR1 SGHRS and CDR2 YFSETQ. Here immunoSEQ multiplex PCR was the method, and the copy in TCRdb shows in-frame clones only, minus some. The table includes roughly 140,000 clones, over 75% detected once. The sample taken for sequencing was peripheral blood. The clonotype was recovered from a man aged 70 or older with acute or convalescent COVID-19. The chain is built from TRBV5-1 and TRBJ1-3; 12 nucleotides match TRBD1. CDR3 region: CASSSTPGQGATFSGNTIYF. DNA for the CDR3: TGCGCCAGCAGCTCAACGCCGGGACAGGGGGCTACCTTCTCTGGAAACACCATATATTTT.